What follows describes a single T cell receptor (beta chain). Original data processing: How many nucleated cells were present was estimated from reference gene primer amplification. Method: immunoSEQ multiplex PCR; TCRdb's copy keeps in-frame clones and lacks some. V and J calls and clone size follow that table, whereas D and trimming were derived from the DNA. The table records about 240,000 clones, around 83% of them present only once. The CDR3 consists of 17 residues. The V end was cut by 2 bases, the J end by 0 bases, with 17 bases between. Germline V lookup: CDR1 GTSNPN, CDR2 SVGIG (reference sequence). This record comes from a study of blood T cell repertoires in COVID-19. At the level of the study: Whether acute or convalescent, the COVID-19 samples came from the United States, Italy and Spain. T cells, B-cell-depleted T cells, or PBMCs provided the cDNA or gDNA that served as material.

The chain links TRBV30 to TRBJ1-5, with a tentative D call TRBD1 (5 bases). Sequenced sample: peripheral blood. This TCR came from a woman older than 75 with acute or convalescent COVID-19. This CDR3 reads CAWSTGTQKNSNQPQHF. CDR3 coding DNA: TGTGCCTGGAGTACCGGGACTCAAAAAAATAGCAATCAGCCCCAGCATTTT.